Following are 8 T cell receptor beta chains from one sample sequenced in a study of graft-versus-host responses after intestinal transplantation. TCRdb keeps only in-frame clones here, not all; method: immunoSEQ multiplex PCR. The data hold approximately 37,000 clones, with around 87% observed a single time. Intraepithelial lymphocytes and lamina propria lymphocytes were released through processing of graft tissue. Sequencing was performed on ileum tissue, taken more than 200 days after intestinal transplant. These receptors were taken from a human patient who received an intestinal transplant, so some T cells may come from the graft donor.

This clone was recorded once. The chain carries TRBV2 and TRBJ2-7; 10 nucleotides match TRBD1. The J segment lost 3 bases and the V segment lost 6 bases, leaving 5 bases of the junction unmatched. This CDR3 region has 14 residues. Germline V gene lookup returns CDR1 SNHLY and CDR2 FYNNEI. The CDR3 reads CASRDRGEIYEQYF. CDR3 DNA sequence: TGTGCCAGCAGGGACAGGGGGGAAATCTACGAGCAGTACTTC. The complete variable domain, with remaining parts taken from reference TRBV2 and TRBJ2-7, reads EPEVTQTPSHQVTQMGQEVILRCVPISNHLYFYWYRQILGQKVEFLVSFYNNEISEKSEIFDDQFSVERPDGSNFTLKIRSTKLEDSAMYFCASRDRGEIYEQYFGPGTRLTVT.

The genes are TRBV7-3 and TRBJ2-1, with D possibly being TRBD2 (7 bases). V was cut by 5 bases and J by 6 bases, with 11 bases left in between. The CDR3 totals 13 residues. CDR1 is SGHTA and CDR2 is FQGTGA in the germline V gene. In DNA form, the CDR3 reads TGTGCCAGCAGCCCAAGGGGGGGCAATGAGCAGTTCTTC. It encodes CASSPRGGNEQFF.

The J gene is TRBJ1-2, the V gene TRBV19; D unresolved. CDR1 LNHDA and CDR2 SQIVND come from the germline V gene (reference sequence). Trimming took off 3 bases at V and 4 bases at J, with 6 bases between the two ends. The CDR3 spans 12 residues. The CDR3 region has the DNA TGTGCCAGTAGTATGAAGGCCTATGGCTACACCTTC. Protein: CASSMKAYGYTF.

The chain links TRBV15 to TRBJ1-2; D ambiguous. V was clipped by 0 bases and J by 10 bases, with 9 bases between them. The CDR3 totals 12 residues. From germline, CDR1 is LNHNV and CDR2 YYDKDF (reference sequence). The CDR3 spells CATSRDAGVYTF. In DNA form, the CDR3 reads TGTGCCACCAGCAGAGATGCTGGGGTCTACACCTTC.

This clone was recorded only once. The genes are TRBV7-9 and TRBJ1-6, with D hard to call. The germline V gene has CDR1 SEHNR and CDR2 FQNEAQ (reference sequence). Trimming pared 1 base from V and 6 bases from J, leaving 13 bases between. The CDR3 runs 16 residues. The CDR3 region has the DNA TGTGCCAGCAGCTTAGTCGGCTCCGGGTCTAATTCACCCCTCCACTTT. It encodes CASSLVGSGSNSPLHF.

The chain joins TRBV29-1 to TRBJ2-7; no firm D call. CDR3 length: 12 amino acids. Per the germline V gene, CDR1 is SQVTM and CDR2 is ANQGSEA. Trimming left V 4 bases short and J 0 bases short, with 7 bases between. The CDR3 loop reads CSVGWSSYEQYF. DNA of the CDR3: TGCAGCGTTGGGTGGAGCTCCTACGAGCAGTACTTC.

This chain connects TRBV6-1 to TRBJ2-7; 7 bases align to TRBD1. CDR1 MNHNS and CDR2 SASEGT come from the germline V gene. V gave up 5 bases and J gave up 5 bases; unmatched junction bases: 6. CDR3 length: 13 amino acids. The CDR3 DNA reads as TGTGCCAGCAGTCCGGACAGGATCCACGAGCAGTACTTC. Protein product: CASSPDRIHEQYF.

The chain employs TRBV27 and TRBJ1-2; tentatively, D is TRBD1 (5 bases). V lost 5 bases, J lost 1 base, and 11 bases lay in between. Germline loops: CDR1 MNHEY, CDR2 SMNVEV (reference sequence). CDR3 size: 14 residues. CDR3 in DNA: TGTGCCAGCAGTCCCGTGGGGGGTAACTATGGCTACACCTTC. As protein: CASSPVGGNYGYTF.